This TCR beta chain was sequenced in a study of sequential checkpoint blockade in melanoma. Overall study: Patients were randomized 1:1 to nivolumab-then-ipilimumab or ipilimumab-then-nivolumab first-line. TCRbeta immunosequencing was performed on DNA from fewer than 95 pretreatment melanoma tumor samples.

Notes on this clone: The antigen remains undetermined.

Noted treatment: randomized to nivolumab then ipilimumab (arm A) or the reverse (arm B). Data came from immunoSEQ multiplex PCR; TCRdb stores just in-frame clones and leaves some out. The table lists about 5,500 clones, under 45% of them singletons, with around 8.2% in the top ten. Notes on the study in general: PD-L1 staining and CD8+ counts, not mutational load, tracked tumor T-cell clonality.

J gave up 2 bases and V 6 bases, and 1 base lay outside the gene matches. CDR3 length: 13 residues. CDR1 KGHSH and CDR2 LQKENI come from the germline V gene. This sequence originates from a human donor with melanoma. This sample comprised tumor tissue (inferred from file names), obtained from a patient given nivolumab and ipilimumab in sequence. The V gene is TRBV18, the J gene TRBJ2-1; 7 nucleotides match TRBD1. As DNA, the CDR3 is TGTGCCAGCTCCCAGGGGGCCTACAATGAGCAGTTCTTC. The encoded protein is CASSQGAYNEQFF. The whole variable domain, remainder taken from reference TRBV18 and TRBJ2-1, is NAGVMQNPRHLVRRRGQEARLRCSPMKGHSHVYWYRQLPEEGLKFMVYLQKENIIDESGMPKERFSAEFPKEGPSILRIQQVVRGDSAAYFCASSQGAYNEQFFGPGTRLTVL.